A selection of T cell receptor beta chains follows, all from one sample in a study of PD-1 blockade in classical Hodgkin lymphoma. Here immunoSEQ multiplex PCR was the method, and the copy in TCRdb shows in-frame clones only, minus some. The table has 35,000 to 50,000 clones, around 64% seen once. The sample was peripheral blood mononuclear cells (PBMCs), taken before the fourth cycle of nivolumab. The receptors here all came from a human donor with classical Hodgkin lymphoma. The CDR3 runs from the conserved cysteine through the conserved F or W. Fields, in order: V gene, J gene, D gene, CDR3 protein. A D gene is named only where the DNA matches it firmly.

TRBV4-1	TRBJ2-2	-	CASSQRAGMVNTGELFF
TRBV7-2	TRBJ1-2	TRBD1	CASSLGQGGGYTF
TRBV27	TRBJ2-6	TRBD1	CASSLFWNRDRGLSGANVLTF
TRBV10-1	TRBJ2-7	-	CATSAGRSSYEQYF
TRBV9	TRBJ1-4	-	CASSADRSNEKLFF
TRBV5-6	TRBJ1-5	-	CASSLRSTGNQPQHF
TRBV29-1	TRBJ2-7	TRBD1	CSVRTGGLYEQYF
TRBV6-5	TRBJ1-2	-	CASSYSDSGGIYGYTF
TRBV5-1	TRBJ2-7	-	CASSPGPGDYEQYF
TRBV20-1	TRBJ2-7	-	CSGVRDYEQYF
TRBV11-1	TRBJ2-7	-	CASSLGVYEQYF
TRBV28	TRBJ2-3	-	CASSFQGGGGRSGDTQYF
TRBV19	TRBJ2-2	-	CASSILEGLGGELFF
TRBV6-5	TRBJ1-2	-	CASVSGSDGYTF
TRBV6-5	TRBJ1-1	-	CASRYEGDTEAFF
TRBV7-6	TRBJ2-6	TRBD1	CASSLDRVTGANVLTF
TRBV19	TRBJ2-3	-	CASSIDHGTASGDTQYF
TRBV7-9	TRBJ1-5	-	CASGGGKNQPQHF
TRBV19	TRBJ1-2	TRBD1	CASIQGQNYGYTF